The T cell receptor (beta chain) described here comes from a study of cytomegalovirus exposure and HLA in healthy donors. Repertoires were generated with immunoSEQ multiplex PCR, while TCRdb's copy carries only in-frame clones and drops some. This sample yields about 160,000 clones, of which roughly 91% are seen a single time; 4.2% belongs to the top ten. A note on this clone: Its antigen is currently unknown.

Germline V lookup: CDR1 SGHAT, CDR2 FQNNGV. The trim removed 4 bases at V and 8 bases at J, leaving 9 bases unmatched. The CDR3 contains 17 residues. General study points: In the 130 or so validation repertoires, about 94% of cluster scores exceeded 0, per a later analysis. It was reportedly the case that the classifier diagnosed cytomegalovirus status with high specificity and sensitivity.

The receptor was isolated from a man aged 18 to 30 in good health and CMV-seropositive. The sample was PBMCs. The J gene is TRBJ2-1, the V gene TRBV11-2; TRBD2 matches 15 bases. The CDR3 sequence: CASSSQGLAGGRDEQFF. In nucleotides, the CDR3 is TGTGCCAGCAGCTCACAGGGACTAGCGGGAGGTCGAGATGAGCAGTTCTTC.